The 13 T cell receptor beta chains given below trace back to one sample, sequenced in a study of beta chain features in type 1 diabetes. General observations from the study: Moderately but significantly shorter TCRB CDR3s were found in Type 1 diabetes patients in all four CD4+ subsets.

Their antigens are not known. All of the isolated RNA was reverse transcribed, so expressed TCRB transcripts were sequenced. Libraries were prepared by immunoSEQ multiplex PCR; TCRdb keeps only in-frame clonotypes and omits some of them. This sample carries about 170,000 clones, 6.5% to 8.5% of them seen once, and the ten largest clones take roughly 0.5%. What was sequenced was central memory CD4+ T cells from blood. All receptors come from a man younger than 35 with type 1 diabetes.

J is TRBJ2-1 and V is TRBV29-1, with TRBD2 identical over 11 bases. CDR3 length equals 15 residues. J gave up 1 base and V 8 bases, and 7 bases lay outside the gene matches. Germline V lookup: CDR1 SQVTM, CDR2 ANQGSEA. The CDR3 nucleotides read TGCAGCATGAAAATAGCGGGAGGGTCCTACAATGAGCAGTTCTTC. Translating it yields CSMKIAGGSYNEQFF.

The chain links TRBV7-2 to TRBJ1-5; 8 bases fit TRBD1. V shed 5 bases and J 4 bases; nucleotides not matched to a gene: 4. There are 14 residues in the CDR3. CDR1 and CDR2 from the germline V gene are SGHTA and FQGNSA. The CDR3 sequence: CASSLGTGNQPQHF. For the CDR3, the DNA is TGTGCCAGCAGCCTAGGGACAGGAAATCAGCCCCAGCATTTT.

There are a few counts of this clone. The rearrangement uses TRBV4-1 and TRBJ2-5; the D is unclear. Trimming left V 3 bases short and J 7 bases short, with 12 bases between. Per germline, CDR1 MGHRA and CDR2 YSYEKL. This CDR3 comprises 13 residues. The CDR3 here is CASSQGLGLTQYF. As DNA, the CDR3 is TGCGCCAGCAGCCAGGGCCTGGGTTTGACCCAGTACTTC.

The sample holds a few counts of this clone. The chain is built from TRBV30 and TRBJ2-5, with a tentative D call TRBD2 (6 bases). This CDR3 has 14 residues. Looked up from germline, CDR1 is GTSNPN and CDR2 is SVGIG (reference sequence). V was pared by 1 base and J by 4 bases, with 13 bases between. In nucleotides, the CDR3 is TGTGCCTGGAGTGGGGGGGTGGGGAGAGAGACCCAGTACTTC. It encodes CAWSGGVGRETQYF.

The CDR3 reads CASSPPAGNTIYF. The CDR3, as DNA: TGTGCCAGCAGCCCTCCGGCTGGAAACACCATATATTTT. The chain recombines TRBV9 with TRBJ1-3; D is uncertain. Germline loops: CDR1 SGDLS, CDR2 YYNGEE. The CDR3 loop spans 13 amino acids. The V end was cut by 4 bases, the J end by 2 bases, with 7 bases between.

The chain couples TRBV30 to TRBJ2-7; 9 bases agree with TRBD1. The CDR3 sequence is 13 residues long. The germline CDR1 and CDR2 sequences are GTSNPN and SVGIG (reference sequence). J gave up 6 bases and V 4 bases, and 7 bases lay outside the gene matches. In DNA form, the CDR3 reads TGTGCCTGGACCGACAGGGGGAGTGGCGAGCAGTACTTC. Amino acids: CAWTDRGSGEQYF.

The chain combines TRBV7-9 with TRBJ1-4; D is ambiguous. CDR3 size: 13 residues. The germline CDR1 and CDR2 sequences are SEHNR and FQNEAQ (reference sequence). V was trimmed by 5 bases and J by 3 bases, leaving 7 bases between them. The CDR3 bases are TGTGCCAGCAGCCCAGTGGCTAATGAAAAACTGTTTTTT. This gives the protein CASSPVANEKLFF. The whole variable domain, filled in from reference TRBV7-9 and TRBJ1-4, reads DTGVSQNPRHKITKRGQNVTFRCDPISEHNRLYWYRQTLGQGPEFLTYFQNEAQLEKSRLLSDRFSAERPKGSFSTLEIQRTEQGDSAMYLCASSPVANEKLFFGSGTQLSVL.

This clone was recorded a few times. This chain joins TRBV4-2 and TRBJ1-1, with D perhaps matching TRBD1 (5 bases). CDR3 size: 14 residues. Trimming removed 0 bases from V and 6 bases from J, with 11 bases in between. The germline CDR1 and CDR2 sequences are LGHNA and YNFKEQ. CDR3 DNA sequence: TGTGCCAGCAGCCAAGACAGCAGGGACTCTGAAGCTTTCTTT. Amino acid sequence: CASSQDSRDSEAFF.

This clone was seen a handful of times. The same CDR3 also results from other DNA sequences found in this sample. CDR3 loop: CASSPRLADNTGELFF. The DNA for the CDR3 is TGTGCCAGCAGCCCGAGACTAGCGGATAACACCGGGGAGCTGTTTTTT. The chain employs TRBV9 and TRBJ2-2, with 9 nucleotides matching TRBD2. CDR3 length: 16 amino acids. Trimming took 4 bases from V and 2 from J; bases not matched to a gene: 6. Germline loops: CDR1 SGDLS, CDR2 YYNGEE.

This clone was observed many times. The genes are TRBV7-2 and TRBJ2-3, with D maybe TRBD2 (5 bases). Trimming took off 1 base at V and 9 bases at J, with 8 bases between the two ends. The length of the CDR3 is 12 residues. The V gene's germline CDR1 is SGHTA and CDR2 FQGNSA. Written as DNA, the CDR3 is TGTGCCAGCAGCTTAGGAGAGGGCACGCAGTATTTT. This gives the protein CASSLGEGTQYF.

The chain carries TRBV7-6 and TRBJ2-7, with TRBD1 identical over 10 bases. With V trimmed by 5 bases and J by 3 bases, 7 bases remained unmatched. Germline loops: CDR1 SGHVS, CDR2 FNYEAQ. The CDR3 consists of 15 residues. The CDR3 DNA sequence: TGTGCCAGCAGCGTGGGACAGGGGAAACACTACGAGCAGTACTTC. Translating it yields CASSVGQGKHYEQYF.

The gene calls are TRBV25-1 and TRBJ2-2; D is perhaps TRBD1 (5 bases). V gave up 11 bases and J gave up 1 base, with 8 bases separating them. The CDR3 is 12 residues long. Looked up from germline, CDR1 is MGHDK and CDR2 is SYGVNS. This CDR3 is CASQGNTGELFF. The CDR3 DNA reads as TGTGCCTCCCAGGGGAACACCGGGGAGCTGTTTTTT.

V and J are TRBV5-6 and TRBJ1-1, with D perhaps matching TRBD1 (5 bases). The V and J ends lost 2 bases and 1 base respectively, with 12 bases between them. This CDR3 contains 15 residues. CDR1 SGHDT and CDR2 YYEEEE come from the germline V gene. CDR3 coding DNA: TGTGCCAGCAGCTTTACGAATACAGGGAACACTGAAGCTTTCTTT. This encodes CASSFTNTGNTEAFF.